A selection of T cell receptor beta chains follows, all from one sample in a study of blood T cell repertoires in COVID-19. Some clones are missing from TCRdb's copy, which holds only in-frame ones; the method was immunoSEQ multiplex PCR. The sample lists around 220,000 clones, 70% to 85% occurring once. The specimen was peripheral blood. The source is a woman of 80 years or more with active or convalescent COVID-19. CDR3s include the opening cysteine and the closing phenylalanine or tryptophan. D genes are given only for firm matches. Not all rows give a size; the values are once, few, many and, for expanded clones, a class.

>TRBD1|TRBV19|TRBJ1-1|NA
CASKTGSRGNMAFF
TGTGCCAGTAAGACAGGGTCAAGAGGTAATATGGCTTTCTTT
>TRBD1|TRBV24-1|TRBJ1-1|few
CATSDTRQGGTEAFF
TGTGCCACCAGTGATACGAGACAGGGGGGGACTGAAGCTTTCTTT
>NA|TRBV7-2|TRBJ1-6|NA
CASSLGGVRNSPLHF
TGTGCCAGCAGCTTAGGCGGGGTGAGGAATTCACCCCTCCACTTT
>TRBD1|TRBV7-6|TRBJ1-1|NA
CASSLATGMNTEAFF
TGTGCCAGCAGCTTGGCGACAGGGATGAACACTGAAGCTTTCTTT
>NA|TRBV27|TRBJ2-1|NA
CASSHQDREQFF
TGTGCCAGCAGTCACCAGGACAGAGAGCAGTTCTTC
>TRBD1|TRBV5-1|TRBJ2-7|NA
CASSLDRGTYEQYF
TGCGCCAGCAGCCTCGACAGGGGTACCTACGAGCAGTACTTC
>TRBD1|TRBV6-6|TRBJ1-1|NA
CASRHHRTGLNTEAFF
TGTGCCAGCAGACACCACCGGACAGGGCTGAACACTGAAGCTTTCTTT
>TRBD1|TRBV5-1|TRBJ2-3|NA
CATKGRQGSDTQYF
TGCGCCACCAAGGGCAGACAGGGGTCAGATACGCAGTATTTT
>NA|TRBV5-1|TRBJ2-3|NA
CASSLTASRTDTQYF
TGCGCCAGCAGCTTGACTGCTTCGCGGACAGATACGCAGTATTTT
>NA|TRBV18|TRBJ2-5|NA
CASSPLASGYQETQYF
TGTGCCAGCTCACCACTGGCATCAGGGTACCAAGAGACCCAGTACTTC
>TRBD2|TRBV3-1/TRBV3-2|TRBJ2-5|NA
CASSPSGGETQYF
TGTGCCAGCAGCCCCAGCGGGGGAGAGACCCAGTACTTC
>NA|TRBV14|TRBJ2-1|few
CASSQGTGSLGEEQFF
TGTGCCAGCAGCCAAGGTACCGGGAGTTTAGGGGAAGAGCAGTTCTTC
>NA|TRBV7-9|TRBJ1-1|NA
CASSLGLGRNTEAFF
TGTGCCAGCAGCTTAGGGCTGGGGCGGAACACTGAAGCTTTCTTT
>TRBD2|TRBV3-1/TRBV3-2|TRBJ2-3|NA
CASSPVAGKGTDTQYF
TGTGCCAGCAGCCCCGTAGCGGGGAAAGGCACAGATACGCAGTATTTT
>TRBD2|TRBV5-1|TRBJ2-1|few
CASSLAPSGGTNEQFF
TGCGCCAGCAGCTTGGCTCCTAGCGGAGGAACCAATGAGCAGTTCTTC
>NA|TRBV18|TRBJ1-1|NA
CASSPTGTHMNTEAFF
TGTGCCAGCTCACCAACCGGGACACACATGAACACTGAAGCTTTCTTT
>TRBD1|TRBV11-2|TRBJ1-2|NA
CASSRTGNGYTF
TGTGCCAGCAGCAGGACAGGGAATGGCTACACCTTC
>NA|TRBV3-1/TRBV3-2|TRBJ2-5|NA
CASSPAGGRETQYF
TGTGCCAGCAGCCCAGCCGGTGGGAGGGAGACCCAGTACTTC